Below are 27 T cell receptor beta chains sequenced from a single sample in a study of regulatory T cells in long-lasting Graves disease. Time point reported: newly diagnosed GD, antithyroid drugs for less than 3 months. Generation of the TCR library employed RNA extracted from PBMCs. TCR beta libraries were built with iRepertoire HTBI primers and Arm-PCR of CDR3 regions. Each CDR3 protein is one row after TCRdb ran MiXCR on the multiplex PCR reads. The table lists about 330,000 distinct CDR3 sequences, under 20% of them singletons. This same sample was also taken into another study, of T cells in Graves' hyperthyroidism and ophthalmopathy.

Sequenced material: peripheral blood mononuclear cells (PBMCs), taken at new diagnosis, from a patient treated with antithyroid drugs. The receptors originated from a woman aged 18-29 years with Graves disease.

This clonotype occurred many times. The chain couples TRBV7-3 to TRBJ1-5; D is perhaps TRBD1 (5 bases). Germline assignment: CDR1 SGHTA and CDR2 FQGTGA. The CDR3 loop spans 15 amino acids. The V end lost 1 base, the J end lost 4 bases, and 11 bases lay between the germline ends. CDR3 bases: TGTGCCAGCAGCTTAAACTCGGGGGTGAATCAGCCCCAGCATTTT. It specifies CASSLNSGVNQPQHF.

In its sample, this clonotype was seen a few times. This sequence joins TRBV30 and TRBJ2-3, with 12 positions matching TRBD2. Germline CDR1 and CDR2: GTSNPN and SVGIG (reference sequence). With V trimmed by 6 bases and J by 5 bases, 9 bases remained unmatched. This CDR3 is built from 15 residues. CDR3 coding DNA: TGTGCCTGTGGGACTAGCGGGCGGGCCATAGATACGCAGTATTTT. This sequence encodes CACGTSGRAIDTQYF.

This clonotype was seen at least ten times. This chain links TRBV6-1 with TRBJ2-6; the D gene is possibly TRBD2 (7 bases). The CDR3 spans 16 residues. Germline V lookup: CDR1 MNHNS, CDR2 SASEGT. Trimming shortened V by 8 bases and J by 2 bases, and 16 bases separated the two germline ends. The CDR3 reads CASGDPGGPGANVLTF. Written as DNA, the CDR3 is TGTGCCAGCGGCGACCCGGGGGGCCCTGGGGCCAACGTCCTGACTTTC.

This chain uses TRBV2 with TRBJ2-7; TRBD2 matches 8 bases. The CDR3 totals 15 residues. Germline CDR1 reads SNHLY; CDR2 reads FYNNEI. The trim removed 4 bases at V and 7 bases at J, leaving 12 bases unmatched. CDR3 region: CASSVRGAGDTEQYF. CDR3 DNA: TGTGCCAGCAGTGTGCGGGGGGCTGGGGACACGGAGCAGTACTTC.

The sample holds many counts of this clonotype. This rearrangement joins TRBV7-3 to TRBJ2-1; no firm D call. Trimming shortened V by 5 bases and J by 0 bases, and 5 bases separated the two germline ends. There are 13 residues in the CDR3. Germline CDR1 and CDR2: SGHTA and FQGTGA. CDR3: CASSIGSYNEQFF. In nucleotides, the CDR3 is TGTGCCAGCAGCATCGGCTCCTACAATGAGCAGTTCTTC.

This clonotype has just a few counts. A much larger clone differs from this one at a single base, so this may be a read error. The chain uses TRBV12-3 or TRBV12-4 and TRBJ2-1; the match to TRBD2 covers 9 bases. This CDR3 is built from 15 residues. V was pared by 3 bases and J by 1 base, with 1 base of the junction left unmatched. The CDR3 DNA sequence: TGTGCCAGCAGTTTCCTAGCGGGATCCTACAATGAGCAGTTCTTC. Translation gives CASSFLAGSYNEQFF.

V and J are TRBV2 and TRBJ2-5; a weak D match, TRBD2 (7 bases). Per germline, CDR1 SNHLY and CDR2 FYNNEI. The CDR3 length is 17 residues. Trimming shortened V by 6 bases and J by 5 bases, and 25 bases separated the two germline ends. In DNA form, the CDR3 reads TGTGCCAGCAGGGGGGGGGCCCCGGGACTGCCCGCGGAGACCCAGTACTTC. As protein: CASRGGAPGLPAETQYF.

This clonotype has ten or more counts. V is TRBV6-5 and J is TRBJ2-7; TRBD1 matches 8 bases. J was trimmed by 2 bases and V by 2 bases; bases with no gene match: 5. CDR3 length equals 15 residues. CDR1 is MNHEY, CDR2 SVGAGI, per germline. CDR3: CASSYAATGAYEQYF. CDR3 nucleotide sequence: TGTGCCAGCAGTTACGCTGCGACAGGGGCCTACGAGCAGTACTTC.

This chain links TRBV25-1 with TRBJ2-7; TRBD2 aligns across 9 bases. There are 15 residues in the CDR3. The J segment lost 3 bases and the V segment lost 2 bases, leaving 5 bases of the junction unmatched. Germline values: CDR1 MGHDK, CDR2 SYGVNS. DNA for the CDR3: TGTGCCAGCAGTGAAAGGTTAGCGGGAGTCTACGAGCAGTACTTC. It specifies CASSERLAGVYEQYF.

This clonotype was seen ten or more times. The J gene is TRBJ2-7, the V gene TRBV20-1, with 9 bases fitting TRBD2. The CDR3 sequence is 15 residues long. Unmatched junction bases numbered 9, after V lost 0 bases and J lost 6 bases. Germline V lookup: CDR1 DFQATT, CDR2 SNEGSKA (reference sequence). CDR3 sequence: CSARDRASGKGEQYF. CDR3 in DNA: TGCAGTGCTAGAGATCGGGCTAGCGGGAAGGGCGAGCAGTACTTC.

The chain has TRBV11-3 and TRBJ2-4; no firm D call. The CDR3 is 13 amino acids. The V end lost 8 bases, the J end lost 2 bases, and 10 bases lay between the germline ends. The germline CDR1 and CDR2 sequences are SGHNT and YENEEA. The CDR3 protein is CASSLGSKNIQYF. The DNA for the CDR3 is TGTGCCAGCTCCCTGGGGTCCAAAAACATTCAGTACTTC.

Many counts were recorded for this clonotype. The chain carries TRBV5-1 and TRBJ2-7; D possibly corresponds to TRBD1 (5 bases). The germline CDR1 and CDR2 sequences are SGHRS and YFSETQ. Deletions cut 0 bases from V and 0 bases from J, with 7 bases between. The CDR3 is 14 residues long. The CDR3 nucleotides read TGCGCCAGCAGCTTGGAGGGGCACTCCTACGAGCAGTACTTC. Amino acid sequence: CASSLEGHSYEQYF.

Comment on this clonotype: This clone may be a read error of a much larger clone one base away. The chain combines TRBV28 with TRBJ1-4, with no clear D. This CDR3 contains 13 residues. Trimming took off 10 bases at V and 6 bases at J, with 15 bases between the two ends. The germline V gene has CDR1 MDHEN and CDR2 SYDVKM. In DNA, the CDR3 is TGTGCCACACGTGCGTCCAGATATGAAAAACTGTTTTTT. Translated, it gives CATRASRYEKLFF.

This clonotype occurred many times. The V gene is TRBV28, the J gene TRBJ2-3; D unclear. This CDR3 has 17 residues. Germline V gene lookup returns CDR1 MDHEN and CDR2 SYDVKM. Trimming took off 1 base at V and 0 bases at J, with 14 bases between the two ends. The CDR3 loop reads CASSLFRFRASTDTQYF. As DNA, the CDR3 is TGTGCCAGCAGTTTATTCCGTTTTCGGGCTAGCACAGATACGCAGTATTTT.

The table lists this clonotype with many counts. The chain employs TRBV12-3 or TRBV12-4 and TRBJ1-2; 8 nucleotides line up with TRBD1. CDR3 length equals 14 residues. The ends lost 7 bases at V and 4 bases at J; junction bases unmatched: 8. CDR3 sequence: CASTPDRESYGYTF. The DNA of the CDR3 is TGTGCCAGCACTCCGGACAGGGAGAGCTATGGCTACACCTTC.

This clonotype was picked up many times. The chain has TRBV19 and TRBJ1-1, with a possible D match to TRBD1 (5 bases). The CDR3 loop spans 14 amino acids. Trimming took off 9 bases at V and 3 bases at J, with 17 bases between the two ends. CDR1 is LNHDA and CDR2 is SQIVND in the germline V gene (reference sequence). CDR3 in DNA: TGTGCCAGCAGCTTGCGGGGCTTAGACACTGAAGCTTTCTTT. This encodes CASSLRGLDTEAFF.

Only a few counts were recorded for this clonotype. The chain combines TRBV5-4 with TRBJ2-2; 9 bases are shared with TRBD1. The CDR3 sequence is 14 residues long. CDR1 is SGHNT and CDR2 is YYREEE in the germline V gene (reference sequence). The ends lost 5 bases at V and 7 bases at J; junction bases unmatched: 6. The CDR3 bases are TGTGCCAGCAGACGGACAGGGGACATCGGGGAGCTGTTTTTT. It encodes CASRRTGDIGELFF.

The V call is TRBV12-3 or TRBV12-4, the J call TRBJ2-1; D gene unclear. The length of the CDR3 is 14 residues. Trimming pared 1 base from V and 3 bases from J, leaving 7 bases between. The CDR3 sequence: CASSLDDGYNEQFF. CDR3 nucleotides: TGTGCCAGCAGTTTAGATGACGGCTACAATGAGCAGTTCTTC.

The chain links TRBV28 to TRBJ2-3; possible D gene TRBD2, 6 bases. The germline V gene has CDR1 MDHEN and CDR2 SYDVKM. The V and J ends lost 2 bases and 0 bases respectively, with 12 bases between them. The CDR3 runs 16 residues. The CDR3 loop is CASSLTVGGSTDTQYF. The CDR3 bases are TGTGCCAGCAGTTTAACTGTGGGGGGTAGCACAGATACGCAGTATTTT. The variable domain in full, completed from reference TRBV28 and TRBJ2-3, reads DVKVTQSSRYLVKRTGEKVFLECVQDMDHENMFWYRQDPGLGLRLIYFSYDVKMKEKGDIPEGYSVSREKKERFSLILESASTNQTSMYLCASSLTVGGSTDTQYFGPGTRLTVL.

The V gene is TRBV9, the J gene TRBJ1-3, with 7 bases that match TRBD1. With V trimmed by 3 bases and J by 0 bases, 9 bases remained unmatched. Germline loops: CDR1 SGDLS, CDR2 YYNGEE. The CDR3 is made up of 17 amino acids. CDR3 residues: CASSERTGFSSGNTIYF. The CDR3 DNA reads TGTGCCAGCAGCGAGAGGACAGGATTTTCCTCTGGAAACACCATATATTTT.

V and J are TRBV20-1 and TRBJ2-4, with D unclear. CDR3 length equals 14 residues. Germline V lookup: CDR1 DFQATT, CDR2 SNEGSKA (reference sequence). With 5 bases removed from V and 0 bases from J, the gap between germline ends came to 11 bases. The CDR3 region has the DNA TGCAGTGCTGCCCTCACCGTAGCCAAAAACATTCAGTACTTC. Its translation: CSAALTVAKNIQYF.

This chain links TRBV20-1 with TRBJ1-1; no clear D. Trimming pared 6 bases from V and 0 bases from J, leaving 17 bases between. There are 15 residues in the CDR3. From germline, CDR1 is DFQATT and CDR2 SNEGSKA (reference sequence). In DNA, the CDR3 is TGCAGTGCAACAACGGCGGGCAGAATGAACACTGAAGCTTTCTTT. Amino acid sequence: CSATTAGRMNTEAFF.

The rearrangement uses TRBV10-2 and TRBJ2-5, with no clear D. Deletions cut 2 bases from V and 2 bases from J, with 9 bases between. Germline CDR1 reads WSHSY; CDR2 reads SAAADI. This CDR3 has 14 residues. As DNA, the CDR3 is TGCGCCAGCAGTGAGCGTGGCAGGCAAGAGACCCAGTACTTC. It codes for CASSERGRQETQYF.

This clonotype was picked up a small number of times. The chain is built from TRBV4-1 and TRBJ2-7, with 12 bases lining up with TRBD2. Germline trimming cut 1 base from V and 2 bases from J; bases unmatched to any gene: 6. CDR3 size: 17 residues. Germline V gene lookup returns CDR1 MGHRA and CDR2 YSYEKL. The CDR3 sequence: CASSQGGRLAGAYEQYF. The CDR3 DNA sequence: TGCGCCAGCAGCCAAGGAGGTCGACTAGCGGGAGCCTACGAGCAGTACTTC.

This clonotype has just one count. This may be a read error: a much more frequent sequence differs by one nucleotide. This rearrangement joins TRBV20-1 to TRBJ2-3, with 8 bases lining up with TRBD2. CDR1 and CDR2 from the germline V gene are DFQATT and SNEGSKA (reference sequence). This CDR3 comprises 14 residues. CDR3 nucleotide sequence: TGCAGCTCTTCCGGGGGGGGAAACACAGATACGCAGTATTTT. Translated: CSSSGGGNTDTQYF.

This clonotype was seen repeatedly, ten times or more. The V and J genes are TRBV7-8 and TRBJ2-1, with 7 bases identical to TRBD1. CDR1 and CDR2 from the germline V gene are SGHVS and FQNEAQ. With 6 bases clipped from V and 2 bases from J, the junction kept 10 bases outside the gene matches. This CDR3 is built from 16 residues. The CDR3 loop is CASSARTGKTYNEQFF. The CDR3 nucleotides read TGTGCCAGCAGTGCCCGGACAGGAAAAACCTACAATGAGCAGTTCTTC.

The chain's CDR3 is CASSTDREVPYEQYF. The CDR3 region has the DNA TGTGCCAGCAGCACCGACAGGGAAGTTCCCTACGAGCAGTACTTC. The chain carries TRBV9 and TRBJ2-7; 7 bases map to TRBD1. V lost 4 bases and J lost 2; bases outside the gene matches: 9. This CDR3 contains 15 residues. CDR1 and CDR2 from the germline V gene are SGDLS and YYNGEE.